Each of the 21 T cell receptor beta chains below was sequenced from the same sample in a study of blood T cell repertoires in COVID-19. The table came from immunoSEQ multiplex PCR; TCRdb's copy has only in-frame clones and leaves some out. The sample holds 250,000 to 300,000 clones; 70% to 90% are singletons and the top ten take 3.6%. The source material was peripheral blood. The receptors come from a man younger than 35 with active or convalescent COVID-19.

This chain links TRBV12-5 with TRBJ2-2, with 9 bases lining up with TRBD2. The germline V gene encodes CDR1 LGHNT and CDR2 FRNRAP. V gave up 3 bases and J gave up 4 bases; unmatched junction bases: 6. This CDR3 has 16 residues. The CDR3 nucleotides read TGTGCTAGTGGTTTTGGAGCGGGGGGCTTCACCGGGGAGCTGTTTTTT. Encoded protein: CASGFGAGGFTGELFF.

The chain couples TRBV5-5 to TRBJ1-1; D might be TRBD1 (6 bases). The CDR3 has 13 residues. Trimming removed 5 bases at V and 3 bases at J, with 11 bases between. Germline V gene data show CDR1 as SGHKS and CDR2 as YYEKEE (reference sequence). CDR3 protein: CASRRQVDTEAFF. For the CDR3, the DNA is TGTGCCAGCAGACGACAGGTAGACACTGAAGCTTTCTTT.

This chain uses TRBV5-1 with TRBJ2-1; D may be TRBD2 (6 bases). Trimming pared 4 bases from V and 8 bases from J, leaving 19 bases between. CDR3 length: 15 residues. Germline-derived CDR1 and CDR2 are SGHRS and YFSETQ. CDR3 protein: CASSLRATGGHEQFF. The DNA of the CDR3 is TGCGCCAGCAGCCTCCGGGCCACCGGAGGGCATGAGCAGTTCTTC.

This clone occurred once. The chain is built from TRBV9 and TRBJ1-1, with D possibly TRBD1 on 6 matching bases. Trimming cost V 2 bases and J 1 base, with 15 bases left between them. The CDR3 is 16 residues long. Looked up from germline, CDR1 is SGDLS and CDR2 is YYNGEE. The CDR3 sequence is CASSVNRELGNTEAFF. Here the CDR3 DNA reads TGTGCCAGCAGCGTCAACAGGGAATTAGGGAACACTGAAGCTTTCTTT. Looking up the rest from reference TRBV9 and TRBJ1-1 gives the full variable domain: DSGVTQTPKHLITATGQRVTLRCSPRSGDLSVYWYQQSLDQGLQFLIQYYNGEERAKGNILERFSAQQFPDLHSELNLSSLELGDSALYFCASSVNRELGNTEAFFGQGTRLTVV.

The J gene is TRBJ2-3, the V gene TRBV11-1; D gene uncertain. The V end lost 3 bases, the J end lost 6 bases, and 10 bases lay between the germline ends. The germline CDR1 and CDR2 sequences are SGHAT and FQDESV (reference sequence). The CDR3 contains 13 residues. The CDR3 bases are TGTGCCAGCAGCTTGAGTACCGGGGATACGCAGTATTTT. Translated, it gives CASSLSTGDTQYF.

V gene TRBV3-1 (or the pseudogene TRBV3-2) combines with J gene TRBJ2-7, with 12 bases aligning to TRBD2. This CDR3 contains 16 residues. Germline loops: CDR1 LGHDT, CDR2 YNNKEL (reference sequence). The V segment lost 0 bases and the J segment 4 bases; nucleotides outside the gene matches: 4. CDR3 DNA: TGTGCCAGCAGCCAAGAAATGACTAGCGGGAGTTACGAGCAGTACTTC. This codes for CASSQEMTSGSYEQYF.

V usage is TRBV11-1 and J usage is TRBJ2-1, with 7 positions matching TRBD2. The J segment lost 2 bases and the V segment lost 5 bases, leaving 3 bases of the junction unmatched. Per germline, CDR1 SGHAT and CDR2 FQDESV (reference sequence). The CDR3 extends over 14 amino acids. The CDR3 coding sequence is TGTGCCAGCAGCCCCGGGAGGACCTACAATGAGCAGTTCTTC. It yields the protein CASSPGRTYNEQFF.

The J gene is TRBJ2-1, the V gene TRBV28, with D perhaps matching TRBD2 (6 bases). There are 15 residues in the CDR3. Germline assignment: CDR1 MDHEN and CDR2 SYDVKM. The germline V and J ends were trimmed by 6 bases and 4 bases, with 16 bases remaining between them. The CDR3: CASSPGRGLYNEQFF. The CDR3 nucleotides are TGTGCCAGCAGCCCAGGGCGGGGCTTATACAATGAGCAGTTCTTC.

CDR3 sequence: CASSPNPGQGTFTGELFF. CDR3 coding DNA: TGTGCCAGCAGCCCTAATCCGGGACAGGGGACCTTCACCGGGGAGCTGTTTTTT. The chain couples TRBV6-2 or TRBV6-3 to TRBJ2-2; TRBD1 matches 10 bases. Trimming took 6 bases from V and 4 from J; bases not matched to a gene: 14. Germline CDR1 and CDR2: MNHEY and SVGEGT. The CDR3 has 18 amino acids.

The gene calls are TRBV7-2 and TRBJ1-1, with 7 bases that match TRBD1. The CDR3 loop spans 14 amino acids. V gave up 5 bases and J gave up 1 base; unmatched junction bases: 4. Per germline, CDR1 SGHTA and CDR2 FQGNSA. CDR3 DNA: TGTGCCAGCAGCCTCAGGGGGAGGAACACTGAAGCTTTCTTT. Amino acids: CASSLRGRNTEAFF. Variable domain in full (rest from reference TRBV7-2 and TRBJ1-1): GAGVSQSPSNKVTEKGKDVELRCDPISGHTALYWYRQSLGQGLEFLIYFQGNSAPDKSGLPSDRFSAERTGGSVSTLTIQRTQQEDSAVYLCASSLRGRNTEAFFGQGTRLTVV.

The gene calls are TRBV9 and TRBJ1-2; TRBD1 agrees at 10 bases. The germline gives CDR1 SGDLS, CDR2 YYNGEE. Trimming cost V 5 bases and J 5 bases; bases outside gene matches: 9. The CDR3 spans 15 residues. The CDR3 here is CASRAGTGAMYGYTF. The CDR3 nucleotides read TGTGCCAGCAGGGCCGGGACAGGGGCCATGTATGGCTACACCTTC.

This rearrangement joins TRBV9 to TRBJ1-2, with a weak D call TRBD1 (6 bases). With 3 bases removed from V and 5 bases from J, the gap between germline ends came to 20 bases. The CDR3 consists of 16 residues. Germline V lookup: CDR1 SGDLS, CDR2 YYNGEE. CDR3 residues: CASSGARQARMYGYTF. The CDR3 nucleotides are TGTGCCAGCAGCGGGGCTAGACAGGCTCGCATGTATGGCTACACCTTC.

The chain combines TRBV13 with TRBJ1-4, with 9 bases matching TRBD1. Germline V gene lookup returns CDR1 PRHDT and CDR2 FYEKMQ (reference sequence). With 8 bases clipped from V and 3 bases from J, the junction kept 7 bases outside the gene matches. The CDR3 has 15 residues. The CDR3 DNA reads as TGTGCCAGCCAAAACAGGGGGCAAGCTAATGAAAAACTGTTTTTT. Translated: CASQNRGQANEKLFF.

The chain joins TRBV25-1 to TRBJ1-3; D is unresolved. Trimming removed 2 bases from V and 4 bases from J, with 6 bases in between. Germline loops: CDR1 MGHDK, CDR2 SYGVNS. The CDR3 is 13 residues long. The CDR3 sequence is CASSEGGGNTIYF. CDR3 DNA sequence: TGTGCCAGCAGTGAAGGAGGGGGAAACACCATATATTTT.

The rearrangement links TRBV7-9 to TRBJ1-1, with 10 positions matching TRBD1. The germline V gene encodes CDR1 SEHNR and CDR2 FQNEAQ (reference sequence). Germline trimming cut 5 bases from V and 5 bases from J; bases unmatched to any gene: 8. The CDR3 covers 15 residues. For the CDR3, the DNA is TGTGCCAGCAGCAAAATCCGGGACAGGGGTACTGAAGCTTTCTTT. This encodes CASSKIRDRGTEAFF.

This chain connects TRBV29-1 to TRBJ2-1, with 9 nucleotides matching TRBD1. Per germline, CDR1 SQVTM and CDR2 ANQGSEA. The CDR3 loop spans 13 amino acids. Trimming took 6 bases from V and 6 from J; bases not matched to a gene: 6. The CDR3 nucleotides are TGCAGCGTGGCGAGACAGGGGGTCAATGAGCAGTTCTTC. Amino acids: CSVARQGVNEQFF.

Only a few counts were recorded for this clone. The chain's CDR3 is CASKSSLNYGYTF. The CDR3 bases are TGTGCCAGCAAGTCGAGCCTTAACTATGGCTACACCTTC. The chain links TRBV12-3 or TRBV12-4 to TRBJ1-2; unclear D gene. V was trimmed by 7 bases and J by 1 base, leaving 10 bases between them. The CDR3 loop spans 13 amino acids.

The table lists this clone with a count of one. V usage is TRBV4-1 and J usage is TRBJ2-3; TRBD1 matches 7 bases. This CDR3 spans 15 amino acids. V trimming: 3 bases; J trimming: 5 bases; junction bases outside the gene matches: 8. CDR1 and CDR2 (germline): MGHRA, YSYEKL. The CDR3 spells CASSQSQGEGDTQYF. CDR3 in DNA: TGCGCCAGCAGCCAGTCGCAGGGGGAAGGAGATACGCAGTATTTT.

The rearrangement uses TRBV3-1 (or the pseudogene TRBV3-2) and TRBJ1-6; D not certain. Germline-derived CDR1 and CDR2 are LGHDT and YNNKEL (reference sequence). The CDR3 runs 18 residues. Trimming cost V 0 bases and J 0 bases, with 12 bases left between them. The CDR3 here is CASSQDPQASSYNSPLHF. The DNA of the CDR3 is TGTGCCAGCAGCCAAGACCCCCAGGCAAGCTCCTATAATTCACCCCTCCACTTT.

The chain couples TRBV3-1 (or the pseudogene TRBV3-2) to TRBJ2-7, with 9 bases matching TRBD2. This CDR3 is 15 amino acids long. The J segment lost 2 bases and the V segment lost 1 base, leaving 3 bases of the junction unmatched. Germline CDR1 reads LGHDT; CDR2 reads YNNKEL (reference sequence). The CDR3 DNA reads TGTGCCAGCAGCCAAGCAGCGGGGGGTCCCTACGAGCAGTACTTC. It translates to CASSQAAGGPYEQYF.

The V gene is TRBV7-9, the J gene TRBJ1-1, with D possibly TRBD1 on 5 matching bases. The V gene's germline CDR1 is SEHNR and CDR2 FQNEAQ (reference sequence). Trimming took off 2 bases at V and 1 base at J, with 5 bases between the two ends. The CDR3 has 13 amino acids. The CDR3 nucleotides read TGTGCCAGCAGCTTAAGGGGGAACACTGAAGCTTTCTTT. It codes for CASSLRGNTEAFF.